The 25 T cell receptor beta chains listed next were all sequenced from one sample in a study of vaccination effects on CD4 cells after COVID-19. Sequencing in the ViraFEST assay came after antigen-specific CD4+ T cells had been expanded with viral peptide pools, which were used to stimulate PBMC. Subsequent to a culture period of roughly 11 days, CD4+ T cells were isolated. People in the vaccine group had not been infected with SARS-CoV-2 before, and their nucleocapsid antibodies were negative. Measured with immunoSEQ multiplex PCR; TCRdb has only the in-frame clones, and not every one. The sample contains about 73,000 clones, 60% to 85% of which appear only once. No antigen has been identified for these receptors. Sequencing used CD4+ T cells from PBMCs cultured with SARS-CoV-2 spike peptides, obtained before COVID-19 vaccination. All receptors derive from a human donor who received a COVID-19 vaccine.

The chain links TRBV5-1 to TRBJ2-2, with 8 bases identical to TRBD1. In germline, CDR1 is SGHRS, CDR2 YFSETQ. The CDR3 is 13 amino acids. After removal of 3 bases from V and 6 bases from J, the junction contained 1 base not matched to a gene. The DNA of the CDR3 is TGCGCCAGCAGCTCACAGGGGGCCGGGGAGCTGTTTTTT. This encodes CASSSQGAGELFF.

The chain links TRBV10-2 to TRBJ2-1; no clear D gene. Trimming stripped 5 bases from V and 5 bases from J, with 4 bases between. The CDR3 is 11 residues long. Germline assignment: CDR1 WSHSY and CDR2 SAAADI. The CDR3 spells CASSRDNEQFF. The CDR3 DNA reads as TGCGCCAGCAGTAGGGACAATGAGCAGTTCTTC.

This clone was counted a few times. The chain has TRBV30 and TRBJ1-3; TRBD1 matches 7 bases. Germline CDR1 and CDR2: GTSNPN and SVGIG (reference sequence). CDR3 length: 15 residues. Trimming removed 7 bases from V and 3 bases from J; junction bases left unmatched: 12. CDR3 DNA: TGTGCCTTGGTCCGGACAGGTCCTCTTGGAAACACCATATATTTT. Translation: CALVRTGPLGNTIYF.

The chain carries TRBV19 and TRBJ1-2; tentatively, D is TRBD1 (5 bases). The CDR3 length is 14 residues. Trimming removed 9 bases from V and 0 bases from J, with 14 bases in between. Germline V gene lookup returns CDR1 LNHDA and CDR2 SQIVND (reference sequence). Written as DNA, the CDR3 is TGTGCCAGCAAAACACAGGCCACTAACTATGGCTACACCTTC. Its translation: CASKTQATNYGYTF.

The rearrangement joins TRBV13 to TRBJ2-7, with TRBD1 matching over 7 bases. The CDR3 has 17 amino acids. The ends lost 0 bases at V and 0 bases at J; junction bases unmatched: 8. The V gene's germline CDR1 is PRHDT and CDR2 FYEKMQ (reference sequence). CDR3 in DNA: TGTGCCAGCAGCTTAGGCCTTACAGGGGCCAGCTCCTACGAGCAGTACGTC. Translating gives CASSLGLTGASSYEQYV.

V usage is TRBV6-5 and J usage is TRBJ2-2; 11 positions agree with TRBD1. Germline CDR1 MNHEY, CDR2 SVGAGI. The length of the CDR3 is 15 residues. J gave up 4 bases and V 7 bases, and 5 bases lay outside the gene matches. The chain's CDR3 is CASKGQGVTTGELFF. For the CDR3, the DNA is TGTGCCAGCAAGGGACAGGGGGTTACCACCGGGGAGCTGTTTTTT.

The rearrangement links TRBV10-3 to TRBJ1-2; TRBD1 is a possible D gene (5 bases). This CDR3 is 13 amino acids long. Trimming left V 4 bases short and J 8 bases short, with 14 bases between. Germline loops: CDR1 ENHRY, CDR2 SYGVKD. CDR3 DNA: TGTGCCATCAGTGGGTCCAGGGTAATAGGCTACACCTTC. The encoded protein is CAISGSRVIGYTF.

The V and J genes are TRBV5-6 and TRBJ2-4, with D perhaps matching TRBD1 (6 bases). V was trimmed by 2 bases and J by 7 bases, leaving 13 bases between them. The CDR3 is 14 amino acids. CDR1 is SGHDT and CDR2 is YYEEEE in the germline V gene. DNA of the CDR3: TGTGCCAGCAGCTTCGCGCAGGGGAATAACATTCAGTACTTC. Protein: CASSFAQGNNIQYF.

The chain combines TRBV18 with TRBJ2-5, with 9 bases that match TRBD1. The CDR3 covers 14 residues. The V gene end was trimmed by 4 bases and the J gene end by 5 bases; junction bases not matched to a gene: 5. Germline lookup yields CDR1 KGHSH and CDR2 LQKENI. The chain's CDR3 is CASSQGQGRETQYF. CDR3 sequence (DNA): TGTGCCAGCTCACAGGGACAGGGAAGGGAGACCCAGTACTTC. The full variable domain, completed using reference TRBV18 and TRBJ2-5, is NAGVMQNPRHLVRRRGQEARLRCSPMKGHSHVYWYRQLPEEGLKFMVYLQKENIIDESGMPKERFSAEFPKEGPSILRIQQVVRGDSAAYFCASSQGQGRETQYFGPGTRLLVL.

The chain has TRBV25-1 and TRBJ1-2, with a weak D call TRBD1 (6 bases). Between the trimmed V and J ends, which lost 2 bases and 6 bases, there was a span of 19 bases. Germline V gene lookup returns CDR1 MGHDK and CDR2 SYGVNS. CDR3 length: 16 residues. CDR3 nucleotide sequence: TGTGCCAGCAGTGAAAATAGGGGGAGTGTCGTCGATGGCTACACCTTC. Its translation is CASSENRGSVVDGYTF.

The CDR3 reads CASSPGQDWSTDTQYF. As DNA, the CDR3 is TGTGCCAGCAGCCCCGGACAGGATTGGAGCACAGATACGCAGTATTTT. V is TRBV7-3 and J is TRBJ2-3; TRBD1 aligns across 7 bases. The CDR3 has 16 residues. The ends lost 5 bases at V and 0 bases at J; junction bases unmatched: 8. Germline V gene sequence: CDR1 SGHTA, CDR2 FQGTGA.

The chain employs TRBV29-1 and TRBJ2-1; 7 bases map to TRBD2. The CDR3 consists of 14 residues. Germline V gives CDR1 SQVTM, CDR2 ANQGSEA. Losses at the gene ends were 4 bases for V and 5 bases for J; bases not matched to a gene: 8. Here the CDR3 reads CSVGKTGGHNEQFF. CDR3 sequence (DNA): TGCAGCGTTGGGAAGACGGGGGGTCACAATGAGCAGTTCTTC.

The chain joins TRBV3-1 (or the pseudogene TRBV3-2) to TRBJ1-3; no definite D call. This CDR3 is 14 amino acids long. V was cut by 6 bases and J by 0 bases, with 9 bases left in between. From germline, CDR1 is LGHDT and CDR2 YNNKEL (reference sequence). The CDR3 region has the DNA TGTGCCAGCAGTTACGGGAGCTCTGGAAACACCATATATTTT. This gives the protein CASSYGSSGNTIYF.

This clone appeared a single time. The chain has TRBV5-1 and TRBJ2-5, with 12 positions matching TRBD2. J lost 5 bases, V lost 2 bases, and 13 bases had no gene match. The germline V gene has CDR1 SGHRS and CDR2 YFSETQ. This CDR3 has 18 residues. Here the CDR3 DNA reads TGCGCCAGCAGCTTCAGGCTAGCGGGGGGGTGGCCGGTGGAGACCCAGTACTTC. This codes for CASSFRLAGGWPVETQYF.

The chain employs TRBV9 and TRBJ1-3, with D unresolved. Germline V CDR1 and CDR2: SGDLS, YYNGEE. This CDR3 has 16 amino acids. Trimming left V 3 bases short and J 0 bases short, with 13 bases between. CDR3 loop: CASSGAIAYSGNTIYF. In DNA form, the CDR3 reads TGTGCCAGCAGCGGCGCCATAGCCTACTCTGGAAACACCATATATTTT.

The chain carries TRBV6-1 and TRBJ2-1; 12 nucleotides align to TRBD2. V trimming: 0 bases; J trimming: 5 bases; junction bases outside the gene matches: 8. Germline CDR1 and CDR2: MNHNS and SASEGT. The CDR3 sequence is 18 residues long. The CDR3 DNA reads as TGTGCCAGCAGTGAAGCCAACCCTAGCGGGGGGGCCCACAATGAGCAGTTCTTC. Translation gives CASSEANPSGGAHNEQFF.

J is TRBJ1-6 and V is TRBV6-2 or TRBV6-3; TRBD1 might be the D (5 bases). The ends were cut back, 0 bases at V and 5 bases at J, with 17 bases in the middle. The CDR3 loop spans 18 amino acids. Germline CDR1 and CDR2: MNHEY and SVGEGT. The CDR3 spells CASSYSMREGLDNSPLHF. Here the CDR3 DNA reads TGTGCCAGCAGTTACTCGATGAGAGAGGGGCTCGATAATTCACCCCTCCACTTT.

V is TRBV12-3 or TRBV12-4 and J is TRBJ1-2, with D perhaps TRBD1 (5 bases). CDR3 length: 12 amino acids. The ends were cut back, 6 bases at V and 6 bases at J, with 11 bases in the middle. CDR3 in amino acids: CASRERGNGYTF. CDR3 coding DNA: TGTGCCAGCAGGGAGAGGGGTAATGGCTACACCTTC.

The chain carries TRBV18 and TRBJ2-7; tentatively, D is TRBD2 (7 bases). V dropped 3 bases and J dropped 4 bases, with 16 bases sitting between them. In germline, CDR1 is KGHSH, CDR2 LQKENI. CDR3 length: 15 amino acids. The CDR3: CASSPGGARNYEQYV. In DNA, the CDR3 is TGTGCCAGCTCACCGGGGGGGGCTCGAAATTACGAGCAGTACGTC.

The chain couples TRBV6-5 to TRBJ1-1; TRBD1 agrees at 7 bases. Unmatched junction bases numbered 6, after V lost 4 bases and J lost 1 base. CDR3 length: 15 residues. In germline, CDR1 is MNHEY, CDR2 SVGAGI. The CDR3 DNA follows: TGTGCCAGCAGTTTCCCAGGACAGGAGAACACTGAAGCTTTCTTT. This encodes CASSFPGQENTEAFF.

This clone was observed a single time. The chain employs TRBV27 and TRBJ2-4; D is ambiguous. Trimming removed 4 bases at V and 0 bases at J, with 7 bases between. CDR3 length equals 14 residues. Germline loops: CDR1 MNHEY, CDR2 SMNVEV (reference sequence). The CDR3 spells CASSSVTAKNIQYF. The CDR3, as DNA: TGTGCCAGCAGTTCGGTCACAGCCAAAAACATTCAGTACTTC.

This clone is a singleton in its sample. This chain uses TRBV12-3 or TRBV12-4 with TRBJ2-1; D is unclear. The CDR3 is made up of 10 amino acids. Between the trimmed V and J ends, which lost 3 bases and 9 bases, there was a span of 3 bases. CDR3 sequence reads: CASSFGEQFF. For the CDR3, the DNA is TGTGCCAGCAGTTTTGGTGAGCAGTTCTTC.

This clone was counted between two and nine times. This chain joins TRBV5-8 and TRBJ1-5; D is possibly TRBD1 (5 bases). The CDR3 runs to 13 residues. V lost 6 bases and J 5 bases, leaving 12 bases between the germline ends. CDR1 and CDR2 (germline): SGHTS, YDEGEE. The CDR3 DNA reads TGTGCCAGCACGGGGGGACTGGATCAGCCCCAGCATTTT. Translation: CASTGGLDQPQHF.

The rearrangement uses TRBV7-2 and TRBJ2-5; 7 bases are shared with TRBD1. J gave up 5 bases and V 6 bases, and 9 bases lay outside the gene matches. The CDR3 extends over 14 amino acids. CDR1 is SGHTA, CDR2 FQGNSA, per germline. The CDR3, as DNA: TGTGCCAGCAGTCGACAGGGTGGACAGGAGACCCAGTACTTC. Translating it yields CASSRQGGQETQYF.

Of note for this clone: At one end, the junction sequence differs from germline, possibly due to a read error. The chain has TRBV5-1 and TRBJ2-3; 11 nucleotides match TRBD2. The germline gives CDR1 SGHRS, CDR2 YFSETQ. The CDR3 covers 15 residues. The CDR3 spells CASNLGPSGGYTQYF. DNA for the CDR3: TGCGCCAGCAACTTGGGGCCTAGCGGGGGGTATACGCAGTATTTT.